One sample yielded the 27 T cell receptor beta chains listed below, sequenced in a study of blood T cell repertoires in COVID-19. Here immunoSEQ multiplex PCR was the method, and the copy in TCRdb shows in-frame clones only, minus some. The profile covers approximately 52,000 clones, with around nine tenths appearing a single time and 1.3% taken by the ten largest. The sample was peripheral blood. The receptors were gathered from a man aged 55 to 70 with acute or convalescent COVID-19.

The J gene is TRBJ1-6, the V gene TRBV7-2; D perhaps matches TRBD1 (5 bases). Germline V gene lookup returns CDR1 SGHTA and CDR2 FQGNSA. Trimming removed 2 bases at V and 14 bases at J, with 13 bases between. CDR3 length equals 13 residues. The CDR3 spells CASSLYRPQSLHF. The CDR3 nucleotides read TGTGCCAGCAGCTTATACAGGCCGCAATCCCTCCACTTT.

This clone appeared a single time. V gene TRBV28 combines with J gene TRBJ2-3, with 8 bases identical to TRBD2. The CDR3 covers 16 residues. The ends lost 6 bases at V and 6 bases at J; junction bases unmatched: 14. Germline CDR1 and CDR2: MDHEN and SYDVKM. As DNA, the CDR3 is TGTGCCAGCAGCCTGGCCCCATGGACTAGCTCGGATACGCAGTATTTT. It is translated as CASSLAPWTSSDTQYF.

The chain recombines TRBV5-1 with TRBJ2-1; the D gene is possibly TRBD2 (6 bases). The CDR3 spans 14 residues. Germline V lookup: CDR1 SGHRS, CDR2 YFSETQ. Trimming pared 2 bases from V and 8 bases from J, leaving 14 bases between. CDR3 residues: CASSLPGGGYEQFF. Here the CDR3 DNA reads TGCGCCAGCAGCTTACCCGGGGGTGGGTATGAGCAGTTCTTC.

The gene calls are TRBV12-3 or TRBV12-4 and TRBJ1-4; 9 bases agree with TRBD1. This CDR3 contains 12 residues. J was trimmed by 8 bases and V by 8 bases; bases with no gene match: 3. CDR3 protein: CASLGTGEKLFF. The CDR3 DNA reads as TGTGCCAGCTTAGGGACAGGGGAAAAACTGTTTTTT.

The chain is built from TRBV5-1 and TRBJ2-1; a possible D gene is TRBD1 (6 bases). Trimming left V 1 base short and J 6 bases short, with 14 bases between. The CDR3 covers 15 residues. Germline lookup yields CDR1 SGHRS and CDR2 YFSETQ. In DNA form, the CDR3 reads TGCGCCAGCAGCTTGAGGCCGCAAGGGGGCAATGAGCAGTTCTTC. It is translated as CASSLRPQGGNEQFF.

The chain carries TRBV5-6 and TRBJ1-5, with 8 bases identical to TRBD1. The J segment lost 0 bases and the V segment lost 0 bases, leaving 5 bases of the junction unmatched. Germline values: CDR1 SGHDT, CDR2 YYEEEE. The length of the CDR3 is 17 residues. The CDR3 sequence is CASSLAGGGYSNQPQHF. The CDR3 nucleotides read TGTGCCAGCAGCTTGGCAGGGGGCGGGTATAGCAATCAGCCCCAGCATTTT.

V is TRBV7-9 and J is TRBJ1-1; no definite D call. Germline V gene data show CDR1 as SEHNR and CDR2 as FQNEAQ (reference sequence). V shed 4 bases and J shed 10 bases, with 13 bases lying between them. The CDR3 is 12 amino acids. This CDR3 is CASSSGGLGAFF. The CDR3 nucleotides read TGTGCCAGCAGCTCTGGCGGACTTGGAGCTTTCTTT.

CDR3 sequence reads: CASRTGNYNEQFF. CDR3 bases: TGTGCCAGCAGGACAGGGAACTACAATGAGCAGTTCTTC. The chain couples TRBV27 to TRBJ2-1; TRBD1 aligns across 7 bases. The V gene end was trimmed by 6 bases and the J gene end by 3 bases; junction bases not matched to a gene: 2. This CDR3 region has 13 residues. CDR1 is MNHEY and CDR2 is SMNVEV in the germline V gene (reference sequence).

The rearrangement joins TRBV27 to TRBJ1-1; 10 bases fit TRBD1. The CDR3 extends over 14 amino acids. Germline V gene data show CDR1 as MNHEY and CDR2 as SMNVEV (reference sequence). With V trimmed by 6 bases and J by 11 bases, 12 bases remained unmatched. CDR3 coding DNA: TGTGCCAGCAGCCAGACAGGGGGCCGGGCGGGCGCTTTCTTT. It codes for CASSQTGGRAGAFF.

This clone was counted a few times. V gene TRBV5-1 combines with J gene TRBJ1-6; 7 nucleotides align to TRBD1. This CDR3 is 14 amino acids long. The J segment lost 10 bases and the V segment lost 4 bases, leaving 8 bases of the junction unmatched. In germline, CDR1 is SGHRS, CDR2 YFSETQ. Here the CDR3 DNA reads TGCGCCAGCAGCGCAGCCGGGACAGCATCACCCCTCCACTTT. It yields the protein CASSAAGTASPLHF.

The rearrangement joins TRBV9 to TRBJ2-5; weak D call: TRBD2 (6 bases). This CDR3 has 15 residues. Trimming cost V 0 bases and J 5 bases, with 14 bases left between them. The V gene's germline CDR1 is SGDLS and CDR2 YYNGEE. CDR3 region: CASSVEDYPKETQYF. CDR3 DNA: TGTGCCAGCAGCGTAGAGGACTATCCCAAGGAGACCCAGTACTTC.

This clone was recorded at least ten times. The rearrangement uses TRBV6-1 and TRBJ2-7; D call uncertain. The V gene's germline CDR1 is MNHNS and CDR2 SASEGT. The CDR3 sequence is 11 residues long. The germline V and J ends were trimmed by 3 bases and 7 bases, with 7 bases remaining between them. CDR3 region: CASSDAGEQYF. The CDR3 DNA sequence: TGTGCCAGCAGTGACGCCGGGGAGCAGTACTTC.

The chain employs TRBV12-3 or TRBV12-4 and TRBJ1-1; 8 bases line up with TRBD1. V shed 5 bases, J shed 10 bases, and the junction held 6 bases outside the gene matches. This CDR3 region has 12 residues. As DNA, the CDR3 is TGTGCCAGCAGTACAGGGGGTGGGGGAGCTTTCTTT. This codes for CASSTGGGGAFF.

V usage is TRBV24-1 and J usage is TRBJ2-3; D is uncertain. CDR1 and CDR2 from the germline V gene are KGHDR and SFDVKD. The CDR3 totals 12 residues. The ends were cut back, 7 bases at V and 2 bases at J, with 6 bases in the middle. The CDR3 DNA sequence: TGTGCCACCAGCAGTTACACAGATACGCAGTATTTT. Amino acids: CATSSYTDTQYF.

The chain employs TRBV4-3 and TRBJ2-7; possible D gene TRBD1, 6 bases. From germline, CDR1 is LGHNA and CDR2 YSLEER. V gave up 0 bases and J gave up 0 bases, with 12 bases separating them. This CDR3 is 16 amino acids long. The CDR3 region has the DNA TGCGCCAGCAGCCAAGATTATACAGGGAACTCCTACGAGCAGTACTTC. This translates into CASSQDYTGNSYEQYF.

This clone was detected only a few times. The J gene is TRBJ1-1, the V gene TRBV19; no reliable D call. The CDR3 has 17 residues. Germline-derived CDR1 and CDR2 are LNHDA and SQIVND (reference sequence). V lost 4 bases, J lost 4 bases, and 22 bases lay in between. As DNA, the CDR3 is TGTGCCAGTAGTAAACGGACGACGACAACCGAGGGCACTGAAGCTTTCTTT. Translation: CASSKRTTTTEGTEAFF.

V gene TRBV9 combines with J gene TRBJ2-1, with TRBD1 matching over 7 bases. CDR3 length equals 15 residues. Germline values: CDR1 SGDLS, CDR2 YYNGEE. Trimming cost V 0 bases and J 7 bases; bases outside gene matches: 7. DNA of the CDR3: TGTGCCAGCAGCGTAGAGGCAGGGGGATGGAATGAGCAGTTCTTC. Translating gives CASSVEAGGWNEQFF.

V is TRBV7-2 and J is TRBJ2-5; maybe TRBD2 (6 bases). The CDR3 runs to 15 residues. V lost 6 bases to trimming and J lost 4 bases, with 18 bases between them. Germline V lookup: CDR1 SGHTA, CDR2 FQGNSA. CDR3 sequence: CASRTRLVPGETQYF. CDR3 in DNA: TGTGCCAGCAGAACCAGACTAGTCCCAGGAGAGACCCAGTACTTC.

The CDR3 reads CASSGGDGYGYTF. As DNA, the CDR3 is TGTGCCAGCAGCGGGGGGGACGGCTATGGCTACACCTTC. The chain joins TRBV9 to TRBJ1-2; D is possibly TRBD1 (5 bases). The germline V gene has CDR1 SGDLS and CDR2 YYNGEE. The CDR3 has 13 residues. The V and J ends lost 3 bases and 4 bases respectively, with 10 bases between them.

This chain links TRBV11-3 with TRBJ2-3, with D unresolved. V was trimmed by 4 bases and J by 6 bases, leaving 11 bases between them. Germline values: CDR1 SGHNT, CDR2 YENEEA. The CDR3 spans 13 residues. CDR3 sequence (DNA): TGTGCCAGCAGCTCCGGGTCTTCTGATACGCAGTATTTT. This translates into CASSSGSSDTQYF.

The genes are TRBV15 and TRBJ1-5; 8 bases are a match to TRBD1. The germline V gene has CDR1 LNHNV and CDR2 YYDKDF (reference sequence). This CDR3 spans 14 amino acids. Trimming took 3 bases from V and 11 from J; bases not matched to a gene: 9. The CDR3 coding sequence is TGTGCCACCAGCAGTGGCAGGGGGCCCCTGACCCAGCATTTT. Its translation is CATSSGRGPLTQHF. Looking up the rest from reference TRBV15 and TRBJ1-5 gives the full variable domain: DAMVIQNPRYQVTQFGKPVTLSCSQTLNHNVMYWYQQKSSQAPKLLFHYYDKDFNNEADTPDNFQSRRPNTSFCFLDIRSPGLGDTAMYLCATSSGRGPLTQHFGDGTRLSIL.

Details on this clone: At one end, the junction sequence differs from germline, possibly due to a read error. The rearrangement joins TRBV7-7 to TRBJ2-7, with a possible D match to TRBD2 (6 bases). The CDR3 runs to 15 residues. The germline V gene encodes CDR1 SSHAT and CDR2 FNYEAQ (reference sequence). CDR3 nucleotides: TGTGCTAGCAGCTTAGATCGTTCGGGGGCCTACGAGCAGTACTTC. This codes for CASSLDRSGAYEQYF.

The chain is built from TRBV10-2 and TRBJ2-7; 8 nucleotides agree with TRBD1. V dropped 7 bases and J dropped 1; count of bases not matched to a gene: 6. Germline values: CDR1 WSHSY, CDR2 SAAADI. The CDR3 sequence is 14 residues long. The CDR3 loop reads CASKKGQGSYEQYF. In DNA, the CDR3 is TGCGCCAGCAAAAAAGGACAGGGTTCCTACGAGCAGTACTTC.

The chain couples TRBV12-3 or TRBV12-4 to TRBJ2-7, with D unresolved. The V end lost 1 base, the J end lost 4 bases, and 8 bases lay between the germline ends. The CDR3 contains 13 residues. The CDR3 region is CASSLGGIYEQYF. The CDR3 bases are TGTGCCAGCAGTTTAGGCGGTATATACGAGCAGTACTTC.

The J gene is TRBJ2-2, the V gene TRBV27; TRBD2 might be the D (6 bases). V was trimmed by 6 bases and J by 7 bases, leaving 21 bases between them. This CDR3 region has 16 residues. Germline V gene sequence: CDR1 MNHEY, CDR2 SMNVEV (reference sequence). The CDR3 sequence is CASSPPRLEGIGELFF. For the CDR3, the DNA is TGTGCCAGCAGCCCCCCCCGACTAGAGGGTATCGGGGAGCTGTTTTTT.

The CDR3 DNA sequence: TGTGCCAGCAGCTTGGGACAGGGGCGGTCTCAAGAAAAACTGTTTTTT. Residues: CASSLGQGRSQEKLFF. The chain has TRBV5-8 and TRBJ1-4, with 8 nucleotides matching TRBD1. The J segment lost 8 bases and the V segment lost 0 bases, leaving 9 bases of the junction unmatched. From germline, CDR1 is SGHTS and CDR2 YDEGEE. CDR3 length: 16 residues.

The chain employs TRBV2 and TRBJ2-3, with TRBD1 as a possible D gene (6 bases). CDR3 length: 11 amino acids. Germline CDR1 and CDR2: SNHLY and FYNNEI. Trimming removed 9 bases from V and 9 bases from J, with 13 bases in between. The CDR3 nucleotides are TGTGCCAGAGAAACAGGGACGACGCAGTATTTT. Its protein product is CARETGTTQYF.